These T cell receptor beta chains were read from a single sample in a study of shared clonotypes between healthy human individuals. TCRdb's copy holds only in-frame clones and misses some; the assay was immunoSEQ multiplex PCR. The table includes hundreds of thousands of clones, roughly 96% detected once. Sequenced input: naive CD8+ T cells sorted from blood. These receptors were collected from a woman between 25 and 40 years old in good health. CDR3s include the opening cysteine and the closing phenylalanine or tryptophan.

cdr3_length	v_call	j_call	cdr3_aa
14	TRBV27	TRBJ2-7	CASSFGGAKNEQYF
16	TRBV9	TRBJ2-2	CASSVIGGRGTGELFF
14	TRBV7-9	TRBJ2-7	CASTSGQGSYEQYF
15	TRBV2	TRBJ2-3	CASSGWAGGTDTQYF
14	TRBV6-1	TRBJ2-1	CASSEFRTYNEQFF
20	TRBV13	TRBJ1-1	CASSLIVPILSGEMDTEAFF
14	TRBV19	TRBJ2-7	CASSPSTRADEQYF
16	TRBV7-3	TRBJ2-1	CASSLTKGPPRNEQFF
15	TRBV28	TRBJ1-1	CASSPAPGPNTEAFF
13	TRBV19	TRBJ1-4	CASSVLRNEKLFF
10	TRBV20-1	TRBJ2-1	CSAESFEQFF
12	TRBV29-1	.	CSVPTGFGEQYF
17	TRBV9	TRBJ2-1	CASSVAIPGQGVHEQFF
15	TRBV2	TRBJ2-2	CASNWGSGIGGELFF
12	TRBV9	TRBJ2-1	CASGGIDNEQFF
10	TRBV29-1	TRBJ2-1	CSVAGNEQFF
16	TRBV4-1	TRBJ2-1	CASSQGGLTSYNEQFF
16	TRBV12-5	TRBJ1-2	CASGLFTGSRAGGYTF
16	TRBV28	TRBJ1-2	CASGDGTAGEGYGYTF
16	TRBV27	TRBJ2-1	CASSLLGSGRGNEQFF
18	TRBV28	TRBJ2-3	CASSSIDSTSGLTDTQYF
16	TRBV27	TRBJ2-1	CASSLYAGPTYNEQFF
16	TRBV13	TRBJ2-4	CASSLYAGVAKNIQYF
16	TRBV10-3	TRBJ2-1	CAISESGGGPYNEQFF
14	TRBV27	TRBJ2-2	CASSLWMDTGELFF
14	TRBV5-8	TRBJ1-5	CASSLLTKDQPQHF
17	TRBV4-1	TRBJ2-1	CASSQEQAVKEANEQFF
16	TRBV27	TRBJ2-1	CASSLTGLWSLDEQFF
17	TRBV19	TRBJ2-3	CASSIGPGATPTDTQYF
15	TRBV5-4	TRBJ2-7	CASSLEAGGPREQYF
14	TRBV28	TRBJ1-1	CASSYGQVNTEAFF
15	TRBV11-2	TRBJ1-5	CASSLNPDSNQPQHF
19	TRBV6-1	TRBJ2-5	CASSDQGPTQSGRRETQYF
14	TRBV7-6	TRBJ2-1	CASSLEATINEQFF
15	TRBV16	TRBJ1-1	CASSQSGQGAKQAFF
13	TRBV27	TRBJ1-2	CASSFATSYGYTF
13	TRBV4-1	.	CASSPGPHYEQYF
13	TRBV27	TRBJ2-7	CASRPGTAYEQYF
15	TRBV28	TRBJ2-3	CASSLTGQTTDTQYF
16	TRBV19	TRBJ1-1	CASSDRQGGWYTEAFF
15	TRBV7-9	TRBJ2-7	CASSLNDRVGYEQYF
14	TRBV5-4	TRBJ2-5	CASSARDGQETQYF
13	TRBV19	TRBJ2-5	CASSAYRVGEQYF
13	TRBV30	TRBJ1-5	CAWGPWGGQPQHF
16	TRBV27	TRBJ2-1	CASSLAAGGPLNEQFF
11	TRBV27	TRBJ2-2	CASTYGGELFF
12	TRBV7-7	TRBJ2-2	CASSPRQGELFF
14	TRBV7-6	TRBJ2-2	CASSQGTGTGELFF
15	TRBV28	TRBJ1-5	CASSLGPNSNQPQHF
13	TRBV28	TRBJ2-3	CASSFVGTDTQYF
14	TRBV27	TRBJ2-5	CASAGEPRRETQYF
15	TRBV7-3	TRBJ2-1	CASSLTSGISDEQFF
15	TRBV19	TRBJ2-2	CASSFGLATTGELFF
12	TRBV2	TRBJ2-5	CANFRAGETQYF
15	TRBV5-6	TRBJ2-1	CASSPDGALGLEQFF
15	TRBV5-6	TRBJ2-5	CASSLLRRGKETQYF
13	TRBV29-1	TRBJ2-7	CSPRDRISYEQYF
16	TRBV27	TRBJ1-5	CASSLLRTGGPGAQHF